The 8 T cell receptor beta chains below were found in one sample sequenced in a study of blood T cell repertoires in COVID-19. Here immunoSEQ multiplex PCR was the method, and the copy in TCRdb shows in-frame clones only, minus some. The sample carries 69,000 or so clones, 70% to 85% recorded once. The sequencing input was peripheral blood. The source is a man in his fifties or sixties with COVID-19, enrolled during active disease.

CDR3 amino acids: CASSLGQGHGYTF. For the CDR3, the DNA is TGTGCCAGCAGTCTGGGACAGGGTCATGGCTACACCTTC. The rearrangement uses TRBV12-3 or TRBV12-4 and TRBJ1-2, with 9 bases fitting TRBD1. This CDR3 is built from 13 residues. Trimming cost V 5 bases and J 6 bases; bases outside gene matches: 4.

The chain employs TRBV5-3 and TRBJ2-3; TRBD2 aligns across 14 bases. TRBV5-3 falls under the ORF class, with uncertain function. This CDR3 has 19 amino acids. Losses at the gene ends were 4 bases for V and 3 bases for J; bases not matched to a gene: 13. CDR3 protein: CARSLTTSGGAIGTDTQYF. DNA for the CDR3: TGTGCCAGAAGCCTAACGACTAGCGGGGGGGCGATAGGTACAGATACGCAGTATTTT.

The gene calls are TRBV14 and TRBJ2-4; maybe TRBD2 (6 bases). V shed 4 bases and J shed 4 bases, with 11 bases lying between them. The CDR3 consists of 14 residues. Germline assignment: CDR1 SGHDN and CDR2 FVKESK. CDR3 sequence reads: CASSPGVGKNIQYF. In DNA, the CDR3 is TGTGCCAGCAGCCCGGGGGTTGGGAAAAACATTCAGTACTTC. The variable domain in full, with the rest retrieved from reference TRBV14 and TRBJ2-4, is EAGVTQFPSHSVIEKGQTVTLRCDPISGHDNLYWYRRVMGKEIKFLLHFVKESKQDESGMPNNRFLAERTGGTYSTLKVQPAELEDSGVYFCASSPGVGKNIQYFGAGTRLSVL.

The gene calls are TRBV4-2 and TRBJ2-5; possible D gene TRBD2, 7 bases. The CDR3 is 15 residues long. Trimming removed 1 base at V and 7 bases at J, with 16 bases between. Germline CDR1 reads LGHNA; CDR2 reads YNFKEQ. As DNA, the CDR3 is TGTGCCAGCAGCCAAGCCGGGGGGCCGTTCGGGACCCAGTACTTC. Translating it yields CASSQAGGPFGTQYF.

The rearrangement joins TRBV18 to TRBJ1-5, with D perhaps TRBD1 (5 bases). Per the germline V gene, CDR1 is KGHSH and CDR2 is LQKENI. V lost 3 bases, J lost 13 bases, and 19 bases lay in between. There are 14 residues in the CDR3. CDR3 coding DNA: TGTGCCAGCTCACCGGGGAGGGGTCTGCCCCCACAGCATTTT. Protein: CASSPGRGLPPQHF. Filled out from reference TRBV18 and TRBJ1-5, the complete variable domain reads NAGVMQNPRHLVRRRGQEARLRCSPMKGHSHVYWYRQLPEEGLKFMVYLQKENIIDESGMPKERFSAEFPKEGPSILRIQQVVRGDSAAYFCASSPGRGLPPQHFGDGTRLSIL.

This sequence joins TRBV7-9 and TRBJ2-7; TRBD1 is a possible D gene (6 bases). This CDR3 is 14 amino acids long. CDR1 and CDR2 from the germline V gene are SEHNR and FQNEAQ (reference sequence). V dropped 2 bases and J dropped 0 bases, with 8 bases sitting between them. The CDR3 reads CASSLTGHSYEQYF. CDR3 DNA sequence: TGTGCCAGCAGCTTAACGGGACACTCCTACGAGCAGTACTTC.

The V gene is TRBV14, the J gene TRBJ1-2, with D hard to call. The germline gives CDR1 SGHDN, CDR2 FVKESK. The CDR3 runs 14 residues. The V end lost 4 bases, the J end lost 8 bases, and 17 bases lay between the germline ends. CDR3 sequence (DNA): TGTGCCAGCAGCCTCCCCGGAAGCGGTATAGGCTACACCTTC. Protein product: CASSLPGSGIGYTF.

This rearrangement joins TRBV18 to TRBJ2-5, with a tentative D call TRBD2 (6 bases). The CDR3 is 18 residues long. CDR1 and CDR2 from the germline V gene are KGHSH and LQKENI. Trimming shortened V by 6 bases and J by 1 base, and 24 bases separated the two germline ends. CDR3 bases: TGTGCCAGCTCTCCAAATGTGGGGGGACCTGACACCCAAGAGACCCAGTACTTC. It specifies CASSPNVGGPDTQETQYF. Variable domain in full (rest from reference TRBV18 and TRBJ2-5): NAGVMQNPRHLVRRRGQEARLRCSPMKGHSHVYWYRQLPEEGLKFMVYLQKENIIDESGMPKERFSAEFPKEGPSILRIQQVVRGDSAAYFCASSPNVGGPDTQETQYFGPGTRLLVL.